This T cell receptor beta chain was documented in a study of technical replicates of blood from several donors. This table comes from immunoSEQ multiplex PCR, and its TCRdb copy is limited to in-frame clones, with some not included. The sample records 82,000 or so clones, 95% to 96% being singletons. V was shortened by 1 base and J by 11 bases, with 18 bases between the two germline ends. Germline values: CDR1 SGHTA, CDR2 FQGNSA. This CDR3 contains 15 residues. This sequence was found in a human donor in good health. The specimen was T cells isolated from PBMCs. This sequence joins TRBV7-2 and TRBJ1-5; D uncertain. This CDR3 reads CASSLGWAGREAQHF. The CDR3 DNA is TGTGCCAGCAGCTTAGGTTGGGCAGGCCGGGAGGCCCAGCATTTT.